This T cell receptor beta chain comes out of a study of Graves' ophthalmopathy and Graves' hyperthyroidism. On the study more broadly: Peripheral blood was obtained at first diagnosis, ahead of any treatment.

Transcripts of RNA were the source for amplifying TCR beta CDR3 regions. Following a first-round RT-PCR that used HTBI primers, a second-round multiplex PCR was carried out. In TCRdb, the multiplex PCR reads were re-called with MiXCR into one record per CDR3 protein. The table has 300,000 to 400,000 distinct CDR3 sequences, about a sixth seen once. It was on clinical symptoms, serum thyroxine, TRAb, thyroid ultrasound and orbital computed tomography that diagnosis relied. This clonotype has a count of ten or more. Per germline, CDR1 DFQATT and CDR2 SNEGSKA (reference sequence). V gave up 5 bases and J gave up 5 bases; unmatched junction bases: 8. This CDR3 contains 13 residues.

The rearrangement uses TRBV20-1 and TRBJ2-5; 7 nucleotides line up with TRBD1. Source material: peripheral blood. This sequence originates from an adult woman with stable Graves' hyperthyroidism. The DNA of the CDR3 is TGCAGTGCTGGGTGGGGACAGAGGGAGACCCAGTACTTC. Amino acid sequence: CSAGWGQRETQYF.